Each of the 5 T cell receptor beta chains below was sequenced from the same sample in a study of Ad26.COV2.S vaccination and SARS-CoV-2 variants. The data were produced by immunoSEQ multiplex PCR, yet TCRdb's version contains in-frame clones alone and is incomplete. This table holds about 350,000 clones, roughly 90% found once. Treatment defined: 19 received Ad26.COV2.S at low or high dose, single or two shots; roughly five received placebo; per-sample allocation not given. On day 63 after the first injection, vaccine and placebo recipients gave samples. Sequencing used peripheral blood, obtained in a trial of Ad26.COV2.S vaccine versus placebo. The receptors here all came from a person aged 18 to 65 who received the Ad26.COV2.S COVID-19 vaccine or a placebo.

The V call is TRBV28, the J call TRBJ1-2, with TRBD1 identical over 10 bases. The CDR3 totals 15 residues. CDR1 and CDR2 from the germline V gene are MDHEN and SYDVKM. The trim removed 3 bases at V and 6 bases at J, leaving 7 bases unmatched. The CDR3 protein is CASSFPPTGGDGYTF. The CDR3 DNA reads as TGTGCCAGCAGTTTCCCCCCGACAGGGGGCGATGGCTACACCTTC.

The rearrangement uses TRBV5-6 and TRBJ1-1; D remains unclear. V dropped 2 bases and J dropped 5 bases, with 16 bases sitting between them. CDR3 size: 15 residues. Germline CDR1 and CDR2: SGHDT and YYEEEE. CDR3 in DNA: TGTGCCAGCAGCTTCCGAGAGGCCGGAGTTACTGAAGCTTTCTTT. It translates to CASSFREAGVTEAFF.

The V call is TRBV9, the J call TRBJ1-1; D ambiguous. CDR3 length: 16 residues. CDR1 and CDR2 from the germline V gene are SGDLS and YYNGEE. Trimming took 0 bases from V and 0 from J, leaving 12 bases between them. CDR3 coding DNA: TGTGCCAGCAGCGTAGGAGACGGCCGTTTGAACACTGAAGCTTTCTTT. Translation gives CASSVGDGRLNTEAFF.

V gene TRBV28 combines with J gene TRBJ2-1, with 10 bases aligning to TRBD1. V shed 4 bases, J shed 9 bases, and the junction held 9 bases outside the gene matches. There are 15 residues in the CDR3. Germline CDR1 and CDR2: MDHEN and SYDVKM. In nucleotides, the CDR3 is TGTGCCAGCAGTTCCTCCGGGACAGGGGATTTTGAGCAGTTCTTC. It translates to CASSSSGTGDFEQFF.

This sequence joins TRBV6-2 or TRBV6-3 and TRBJ1-4, with 8 bases that match TRBD1. CDR1 is MNHEY and CDR2 is SVGEGT in the germline V gene. CDR3 length: 16 amino acids. V was clipped by 6 bases and J by 1 base; unmatched bases: 7. The CDR3 DNA is TGTGCCAGCAGCGACGGACAGGGCCAAACTAATGAAAAACTGTTTTTT. Protein sequence: CASSDGQGQTNEKLFF.